This TCR beta chain is drawn from a study of T cells in Graves' hyperthyroidism and ophthalmopathy. The study's findings and limits: For ophthalmopathy, model prediction preceded onset by a median 6.5 months.

The study left out patients who had uncontrolled infection, other autoimmune disease, pregnancy or lactation. Fresh 10 ml peripheral blood yielded PBMCs. The CDR3 runs 13 residues. V shed 6 bases and J shed 3 bases, with 9 bases lying between them. Germline assignment: CDR1 SNHLY and CDR2 FYNNEI. This clonotype was recorded at least ten times. Its cognate antigen is unknown. Amplification of TCR beta CDR3 regions used RNA as the template. First-round RT-PCR of the TCR CDR3 relied on the HTBI primer set. TCRdb passed the multiplex PCR reads through MiXCR, listing each CDR3 protein once. The data show nearly 250,000 distinct CDR3 sequences, approximately 16% seen once.

V usage is TRBV2 and J usage is TRBJ1-5; D gene ambiguous. The receptor was derived from a woman between 18 and 29 years old with Graves' ophthalmopathy. The sample was blood. The CDR3 loop is CASRRGHNQPQHF. The CDR3 coding sequence is TGTGCCAGCAGAAGAGGGCACAATCAGCCCCAGCATTTT. The complete variable domain, with remaining parts taken from reference TRBV2 and TRBJ1-5, reads EPEVTQTPSHQVTQMGQEVILRCVPISNHLYFYWYRQILGQKVEFLVSFYNNEISEKSEIFDDQFSVERPDGSNFTLKIRSTKLEDSAMYFCASRRGHNQPQHFGDGTRLSIL.